This paragraph reports one T cell receptor beta chain. In contrast to the negatively isolated CD8+ and CD4+ T cells, TEMRA cells were FACS-enriched. CDR1 and CDR2 from the germline V gene are LGHNA and YSLEER. Trimming pared 1 base from V and 6 bases from J, leaving 4 bases between. The CDR3 loop spans 12 amino acids. This sample was taken from a study of CD8 T cells in Susac syndrome. Reverse transcription used roughly 0.45 to 1 ug RNA and random hexamers. Amplification of the TCR beta CDR3 was carried out by immunoSEQ multiplex PCR, which spanned a total of 54 Vbeta and 13 Jbeta segments. TCRdb re-analysed the immunoSEQ multiplex PCR reads in MiXCR, keeping a single row per CDR3 protein. The table includes around 150,000 distinct CDR3 sequences, about 94% detected once.

This sequence originates from a human donor in good health. Input material: CD8+ T cells from PBMCs. The gene calls are TRBV4-3 and TRBJ2-1; D not certain. CDR3 sequence: CASSQVPNEQFF. CDR3 bases: TGCGCCAGCAGCCAAGTACCCAATGAGCAGTTCTTC.